Below, 24 T cell receptor beta chains from the same sample are listed, as sequenced in a study of PD-L1 blockade in urothelial cancer. Data came from immunoSEQ multiplex PCR; TCRdb stores just in-frame clones and leaves some out. The sample includes tens of thousands of clones, around 79% of them seen just once. The material sequenced was PBMCs, taken around atezolizumab (anti-PD-L1) treatment. These receptors were collected from a man aged 70 or older with urothelial cancer.

The V and J genes are TRBV7-3 and TRBJ1-6; no clear D gene. CDR3 size: 16 residues. Per the germline V gene, CDR1 is SGHTA and CDR2 is FQGTGA. V was shortened by 0 bases and J by 7 bases, with 13 bases between the two germline ends. CDR3 region: CASSLTGGDVNSPLHF. In nucleotides, the CDR3 is TGTGCCAGCAGCTTAACTGGCGGGGATGTGAATTCACCCCTCCACTTT.

The chain uses TRBV4-1 and TRBJ1-5, with 10 bases aligning to TRBD1. The CDR3 is 16 residues long. With 3 bases clipped from V and 3 bases from J, the junction kept 5 bases outside the gene matches. Germline assignment: CDR1 MGHRA and CDR2 YSYEKL. CDR3 DNA sequence: TGCGCCAGCAGCCAGTGGGACAGGGGTGACAATCAGCCCCAGCATTTT. This translates into CASSQWDRGDNQPQHF.

V usage is TRBV7-8 and J usage is TRBJ2-3, with unresolved D. V was clipped by 5 bases and J by 4 bases, with 19 bases between them. The CDR3 extends over 16 amino acids. CDR1 is SGHVS, CDR2 FQNEAQ, per germline. The DNA for the CDR3 is TGTGCCAGCAGCGCACTTTCGACGAATCGGGCAGATACGCAGTATTTT. Translation: CASSALSTNRADTQYF.

CDR3 DNA: TGTGCCAGCTCGAACTACAGGGGAGCGAACACCGGGGAGCTGTTTTTT. Amino acid sequence: CASSNYRGANTGELFF. The V call is TRBV18, the J call TRBJ2-2; 7 bases match TRBD1. The germline gives CDR1 KGHSH, CDR2 LQKENI. V trimming: 6 bases; J trimming: 0 bases; junction bases outside the gene matches: 7. This CDR3 has 16 amino acids.

The chain recombines TRBV5-6 with TRBJ1-2; D not resolved. The CDR3 is 13 residues long. Germline V gene sequence: CDR1 SGHDT, CDR2 YYEEEE. The ends were cut back, 2 bases at V and 4 bases at J, with 9 bases in the middle. CDR3: CASSFTGLYGYTF. The CDR3 bases are TGTGCCAGCAGCTTTACTGGGCTCTATGGCTACACCTTC.

This clone was detected only once. The CDR3 sequence: CASQRGMNEQYF. CDR3 coding DNA: TGTGCCAGCCAGCGGGGGATGAACGAGCAGTACTTC. J is TRBJ2-7 and V is TRBV2; TRBD2 matches 8 bases. The CDR3 has 12 amino acids. Germline V gene lookup returns CDR1 SNHLY and CDR2 FYNNEI. V trimming: 8 bases; J trimming: 5 bases; junction bases outside the gene matches: 5.

The chain couples TRBV30 to TRBJ2-2; D is unclear. The CDR3 totals 13 residues. V shed 2 bases and J shed 1 base, with 5 bases lying between them. Germline V gene sequence: CDR1 GTSNPN, CDR2 SVGIG (reference sequence). CDR3 bases: TGTGCCTGGAGTTCCGGGAACACCGGGGAGCTGTTTTTT. Protein sequence: CAWSSGNTGELFF.

The V and J genes are TRBV18 and TRBJ1-5, with 9 bases aligning to TRBD1. CDR1 and CDR2 from the germline V gene are KGHSH and LQKENI. J gave up 5 bases and V 4 bases, and 3 bases lay outside the gene matches. The CDR3 is made up of 14 amino acids. The CDR3 region has the DNA TGTGCCAGCTCACTACGGGACAGGGATCAGCCCCAGCATTTT. Its translation: CASSLRDRDQPQHF. Filled out from reference TRBV18 and TRBJ1-5, the complete variable domain reads NAGVMQNPRHLVRRRGQEARLRCSPMKGHSHVYWYRQLPEEGLKFMVYLQKENIIDESGMPKERFSAEFPKEGPSILRIQQVVRGDSAAYFCASSLRDRDQPQHFGDGTRLSIL.

The chain joins TRBV2 to TRBJ2-7, with D perhaps matching TRBD1 (5 bases). The V gene lost 8 bases and the J gene lost 8 bases, with 19 bases spanning the gap. Germline CDR1 SNHLY, CDR2 FYNNEI. This CDR3 has 13 amino acids. CDR3 sequence (DNA): TGTGCCAGCGGACCGACAGTATCCGGCAAGCAGTACTTC. It specifies CASGPTVSGKQYF.

The sample holds one count of this clone. V is TRBV5-1 and J is TRBJ2-1, with 7 positions matching TRBD2. Germline CDR1 is SGHRS and CDR2 is YFSETQ. The CDR3 has 17 residues. V was clipped by 3 bases and J by 0 bases; unmatched bases: 9. The CDR3 reads CASSSDRKRGSYNEQFF. The CDR3 DNA reads TGCGCCAGCAGCTCTGACCGGAAGCGGGGCTCCTACAATGAGCAGTTCTTC.

The rearrangement links TRBV11-2 to TRBJ2-6; 8 nucleotides align to TRBD2. J gave up 2 bases and V 3 bases, and 6 bases lay outside the gene matches. This CDR3 is 17 amino acids long. Looked up from germline, CDR1 is SGHAT and CDR2 is FQNNGV. The CDR3 region has the DNA TGTGCCAGCAGCTTCACGGGAGGGGGGCCTGGGGCCAACGTCCTGACTTTC. Encoded protein: CASSFTGGGPGANVLTF.

The chain uses TRBV9 and TRBJ1-2, with D hard to call. Germline values: CDR1 SGDLS, CDR2 YYNGEE. This CDR3 contains 15 residues. V lost 7 bases, J lost 4 bases, and 20 bases lay in between. CDR3 DNA sequence: TGTGCCAGCGCACCAAACCCCGGAAGGAGCTATGGCTACACCTTC. Residues: CASAPNPGRSYGYTF.

The gene calls are TRBV19 and TRBJ1-4; D call uncertain. Germline-derived CDR1 and CDR2 are LNHDA and SQIVND (reference sequence). The length of the CDR3 is 14 residues. Trimming took 5 bases from V and 7 from J, leaving 14 bases between them. The CDR3 nucleotides read TGTGCCAGTAGTCTCCCCACGGGTCGTGAAAAACTGTTTTTT. Protein product: CASSLPTGREKLFF.

The V call is TRBV7-2, the J call TRBJ2-3, with TRBD2 matching 9 bases. J lost 3 bases, V lost 5 bases, and 9 bases had no gene match. The CDR3 runs to 16 residues. Germline-derived CDR1 and CDR2 are SGHTA and FQGNSA. CDR3: CASSTSGRRGTDTQYF. CDR3 nucleotides: TGTGCCAGCAGCACAAGCGGGAGGAGGGGGACAGATACGCAGTATTTT.

This clone has just one count. This chain links TRBV5-1 with TRBJ2-2; 10 nucleotides line up with TRBD1. Germline V gene lookup returns CDR1 SGHRS and CDR2 YFSETQ. J gave up 6 bases and V 7 bases, and 6 bases lay outside the gene matches. The CDR3 contains 14 residues. CDR3 in amino acids: CASRPGTGAGELFF. In DNA, the CDR3 is TGCGCCAGCCGCCCAGGGACAGGGGCCGGGGAGCTGTTTTTT.

This clone came up once. The rearrangement uses TRBV7-2 and TRBJ2-2; D is undetermined. The CDR3 loop spans 14 amino acids. The V end was cut by 0 bases, the J end by 1 base, with 3 bases between. Germline CDR1 SGHTA, CDR2 FQGNSA. CDR3 DNA: TGTGCCAGCAGCTTAGCGCGGAACACCGGGGAGCTGTTTTTT. Translating it yields CASSLARNTGELFF.

This clone turned up a few times. J is TRBJ1-1 and V is TRBV30; 7 bases are shared with TRBD1. Germline CDR1 reads GTSNPN; CDR2 reads SVGIG (reference sequence). The V segment lost 3 bases and the J segment 8 bases; nucleotides outside the gene matches: 6. CDR3 length: 12 residues. The CDR3 nucleotides read TGTGCCTGGAGAGACAGGGAAGGAGAAGCTTTCTTT. It is translated as CAWRDREGEAFF.

V is TRBV5-1 and J is TRBJ1-2, with D possibly TRBD1 on 6 matching bases. The germline V and J ends were trimmed by 3 bases and 3 bases, with 12 bases remaining between them. The CDR3 runs 14 residues. Germline V gene lookup returns CDR1 SGHRS and CDR2 YFSETQ. The CDR3 is CASSSQGRDYGYTF. DNA of the CDR3: TGCGCCAGCAGCTCACAGGGTCGCGACTATGGCTACACCTTC. Using reference TRBV5-1 and TRBJ1-2 for the parts outside the CDR3, the full variable domain is KAGVTQTPRYLIKTRGQQVTLSCSPISGHRSVSWYQQTPGQGLQFLFEYFSETQRNKGNFPGRFSGRQFSNSRSEMNVSTLELGDSALYLCASSSQGRDYGYTFGSGTRLTVV.

The chain combines TRBV9 with TRBJ1-4; D gene uncertain. Trimming shortened V by 2 bases and J by 7 bases, and 15 bases separated the two germline ends. The CDR3 consists of 15 residues. CDR1 SGDLS and CDR2 YYNGEE come from the germline V gene. The CDR3 is CASSVGQRESEKLFF. CDR3 coding DNA: TGTGCCAGCAGCGTTGGGCAAAGGGAGTCTGAAAAACTGTTTTTT. Drawing the rest from reference TRBV9 and TRBJ1-4, the complete variable domain is DSGVTQTPKHLITATGQRVTLRCSPRSGDLSVYWYQQSLDQGLQFLIQYYNGEERAKGNILERFSAQQFPDLHSELNLSSLELGDSALYFCASSVGQRESEKLFFGSGTQLSVL.

The rearrangement links TRBV4-3 to TRBJ2-1; a possible D gene is TRBD1 (6 bases). V lost 4 bases, J lost 10 bases, and 14 bases lay in between. CDR3 length: 13 residues. From germline, CDR1 is LGHNA and CDR2 YSLEER. This CDR3 reads CASSPGQRGEQFF. DNA for the CDR3: TGCGCCAGCAGCCCAGGACAGCGCGGAGAGCAGTTCTTC.

The chain joins TRBV4-2 to TRBJ2-7, with a weak D call TRBD2 (5 bases). Germline loops: CDR1 LGHNA, CDR2 YNFKEQ. The CDR3 is 15 residues long. Trimming stripped 5 bases from V and 2 bases from J, with 16 bases between. The CDR3 protein is CASSLGLDGTYEQYF. The CDR3 nucleotides are TGTGCCAGCAGCTTAGGTCTGGACGGGACCTACGAGCAGTACTTC.

This chain links TRBV2 with TRBJ1-2, with 7 bases that match TRBD1. With 5 bases clipped from V and 4 bases from J, the junction kept 10 bases outside the gene matches. The CDR3 runs 15 residues. CDR1 is SNHLY, CDR2 FYNNEI, per germline. As DNA, the CDR3 is TGTGCCAGCAGTAGGGGGACAGAGAGCTTCTATGGCTACACCTTC. Protein product: CASSRGTESFYGYTF.

The rearrangement joins TRBV19 to TRBJ2-4, with 7 bases aligning to TRBD1. J lost 0 bases, V lost 9 bases, and 8 bases had no gene match. This CDR3 spans 15 amino acids. Germline V lookup: CDR1 LNHDA, CDR2 SQIVND (reference sequence). The CDR3 coding sequence is TGTGCCAGCAGCCGGGACAGACTAGCCAAAAACATTCAGTACTTC. Protein: CASSRDRLAKNIQYF.

This chain joins TRBV5-5 and TRBJ2-1; 7 bases line up with TRBD2. This CDR3 is built from 15 residues. V lost 4 bases, J lost 0 bases, and 4 bases stayed unmatched. Germline V gene sequence: CDR1 SGHKS, CDR2 YYEKEE (reference sequence). The CDR3 DNA sequence: TGTGCCAGCAGCAGGGCTAGCGGCTCCTACAATGAGCAGTTCTTC. Its translation: CASSRASGSYNEQFF.